The rows below give T cell receptor beta chains drawn from one sample of a study of blood T cell repertoires in COVID-19. The protocol was immunoSEQ multiplex PCR, while the TCRdb copy is restricted to in-frame clones and leaves out a portion. The profile shows under 300,000 clones, approximately 89% of them singletons. The sequencing input was peripheral blood. Receptors originate from a woman in her thirties or forties who had recovered from COVID-19. The conserved cysteine and the conserved F or W are not part of the CDR3 here.

V gene: TRBV19
J gene: TRBJ1-2
CDR3 protein: ASITGGQGGDYT

V gene: TRBV11-2
J gene: TRBJ2-4
CDR3 protein: ASSQPWTSGKAKNIQY

V gene: TRBV5-4
J gene: TRBJ2-3
CDR3 protein: ASSFETSGVRDTQY

V gene: TRBV19
J gene: TRBJ2-3
CDR3 protein: ASSTPTGTSVPRDTQY

V gene: TRBV11-3
J gene: TRBJ1-6
CDR3 protein: ASSLGQESSPLH

V gene: TRBV29-1
J gene: TRBJ1-1
CDR3 protein: SVKQGAVTEAF

V gene: TRBV6-5
J gene: TRBJ1-6
CDR3 protein: ASSTGGGANSPLH

V gene: TRBV2
J gene: TRBJ1-2
CDR3 protein: ASTPGQGINYGYT

V gene: TRBV4-3
J gene: TRBJ1-5
CDR3 protein: ASSQGQGGDQPQH

V gene: TRBV5-5
J gene: TRBJ1-4
CDR3 protein: ASSFPTGTNEKLF

V gene: TRBV5-4
J gene: TRBJ2-1
CDR3 protein: ASSLGLAGANEQF

V gene: TRBV11-2
J gene: TRBJ2-7
CDR3 protein: ASSFSGEQY

V gene: TRBV6-5
J gene: TRBJ2-1
CDR3 protein: ASSYPSGRAVNEQF

V gene: TRBV10-3
J gene: TRBJ1-2
CDR3 protein: AISEYHRKDGYT

V gene: TRBV12-3/TRBV12-4
J gene: TRBJ1-2
CDR3 protein: ASSSFVPGYT

V gene: TRBV28
J gene: TRBJ1-6
CDR3 protein: ATRLEDSPLH

V gene: TRBV5-1
J gene: TRBJ2-1
CDR3 protein: ASSLGGAVEQF

V gene: TRBV7-9
J gene: TRBJ2-7
CDR3 protein: ASSLPGQRINEQY

V gene: TRBV5-4
J gene: TRBJ1-4
CDR3 protein: ASSPGPGGGEKLF

V gene: TRBV14
J gene: TRBJ2-3
CDR3 protein: ASRLSAGQGTQY

V gene: TRBV18
J gene: TRBJ1-2
CDR3 protein: ASSIEGQADYGYT

V gene: TRBV19
J gene: TRBJ2-5
CDR3 protein: ASSVTSQETQY

V gene: TRBV4-1
J gene: TRBJ1-1
CDR3 protein: ASSQLGQVNTEAF

V gene: TRBV28
J gene: TRBJ2-5
CDR3 protein: ASSLSTPMDQY

V gene: TRBV28
J gene: TRBJ1-1
CDR3 protein: ASRTGSVVDTEAF

V gene: TRBV5-8
J gene: TRBJ2-5
CDR3 protein: ASTLSQETQY

V gene: TRBV5-1
J gene: TRBJ2-2
CDR3 protein: ASSLGQGGTGELF

V gene: TRBV7-2
J gene: TRBJ2-2
CDR3 protein: ASTRDSITGELF

V gene: TRBV2
J gene: TRBJ2-3
CDR3 protein: ASFRGSSTDTQY

V gene: TRBV10-3
J gene: TRBJ2-2
CDR3 protein: AIGIAGRNTGELF

V gene: TRBV11-2
J gene: TRBJ2-2
CDR3 protein: ASSTHRANTGELF

V gene: TRBV30
J gene: TRBJ2-2
CDR3 protein: AWSVQATGELF

V gene: TRBV14
J gene: TRBJ1-1
CDR3 protein: ASSQDVGAEAF

V gene: TRBV6-5
J gene: TRBJ1-5
CDR3 protein: ASSYRLTEQPQH

V gene: TRBV29-1
J gene: TRBJ2-7
CDR3 protein: SVARGPYEQY

V gene: TRBV11-3
J gene: TRBJ2-3
CDR3 protein: ASSPEGYTQY

V gene: TRBV6-6
J gene: TRBJ1-3
CDR3 protein: ASRTPGQGLNTIY

V gene: TRBV2
J gene: TRBJ2-7
CDR3 protein: ASIGGDSYEQY

V gene: TRBV10-1
J gene: TRBJ1-4
CDR3 protein: APRGQGREKLF

V gene: TRBV4-1
J gene: TRBJ2-5
CDR3 protein: ASSQVSFGVGETQY

V gene: TRBV6-2/TRBV6-3
J gene: TRBJ2-5
CDR3 protein: ASSSTTETQY